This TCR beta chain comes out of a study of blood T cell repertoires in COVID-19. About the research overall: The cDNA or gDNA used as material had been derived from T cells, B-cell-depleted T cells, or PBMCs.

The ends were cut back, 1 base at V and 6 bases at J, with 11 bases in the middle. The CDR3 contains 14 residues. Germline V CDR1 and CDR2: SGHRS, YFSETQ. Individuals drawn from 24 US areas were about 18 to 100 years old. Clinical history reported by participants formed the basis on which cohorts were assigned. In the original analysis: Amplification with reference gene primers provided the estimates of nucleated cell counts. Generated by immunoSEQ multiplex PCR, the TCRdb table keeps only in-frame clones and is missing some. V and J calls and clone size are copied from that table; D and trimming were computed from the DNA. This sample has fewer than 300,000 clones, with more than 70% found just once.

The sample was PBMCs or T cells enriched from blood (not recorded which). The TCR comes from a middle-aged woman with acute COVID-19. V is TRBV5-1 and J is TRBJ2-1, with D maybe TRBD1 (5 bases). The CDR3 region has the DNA TGCGCCAGCAGCTTGTTACAGGCCGGCAATGAGCAGTTCTTC. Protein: CASSLLQAGNEQFF.